A single sample is the source of the 20 T cell receptor beta chains below, sequenced in a study of blood T cell repertoires in COVID-19 (dated by TCRdb to 2020 to 2022). Libraries were built with the immunoSEQ multiplex PCR assay. The clones in this table, taken by TCRdb from immuneACCESS, are in-frame only. Not every clone is retained; where verified, under half of the shortfall comes from an unresolved V gene, and the cause of the rest is unknown. The sample records hundreds of thousands of clones, around 80% of which are singletons. Under 4.5% of the sample is taken by the ten largest. The sample comprised PBMCs or T cells enriched from blood (not recorded which). The receptors come from a man between 25 and 39 years old with acute COVID-19.

The gene calls are TRBV2 and TRBJ1-5, with D maybe TRBD1 (6 bases). Germline-derived CDR1 and CDR2 are SNHLY and FYNNEI. This CDR3 comprises 17 residues. V was clipped by 4 bases and J by 0 bases, with 16 bases between them. The CDR3 DNA sequence: TGTGCCAGCAGTGTCCAGGGGAGGGCATATAGCAATCAGCCCCAGCATTTT. This sequence encodes CASSVQGRAYSNQPQHF. The full variable domain, with the rest looked up from reference TRBV2 and TRBJ1-5, is EPEVTQTPSHQVTQMGQEVILRCVPISNHLYFYWYRQILGQKVEFLVSFYNNEISEKSEIFDDQFSVERPDGSNFTLKIRSTKLEDSAMYFCASSVQGRAYSNQPQHFGDGTRLSIL.

This clone was detected a few times. J is TRBJ2-2 and V is TRBV25-1; 8 bases are a match to TRBD1. The CDR3 covers 17 residues. The trim removed 8 bases at V and 0 bases at J, leaving 11 bases unmatched. Germline V gene lookup returns CDR1 MGHDK and CDR2 SYGVNS. The CDR3 coding sequence is TGTGCCAGCTCGCCGAAGAGACAGGGGACGAACACCGGGGAGCTGTTTTTT. It encodes CASSPKRQGTNTGELFF.

About this clone: The junction departs from germline at one end; a sequencing error may be responsible. This CDR3 reads CASSSSGGHTEAFF. DNA for the CDR3: TGTGCCAGCAGCTCGTCAGGGGGCCACACTGAAGCTTTCTTT. V gene TRBV5-1 combines with J gene TRBJ1-1, with TRBD1 matching over 8 bases. This CDR3 contains 14 residues. Per the germline V gene, CDR1 is SGHRS and CDR2 is YFSETQ. Drawing the rest from reference TRBV5-1 and TRBJ1-1, the complete variable domain is KAGVTQTPRYLIKTRGQQVTLSCSPISGHRSVSWYQQTPGQGLQFLFEYFSETQRNKGNFPGRFSGRQFSNSRSEMNVSTLELGDSALYLCASSSSGGHTEAFFGQGTRLTVV.

The chain combines TRBV28 with TRBJ1-2; no firm D call. CDR1 MDHEN and CDR2 SYDVKM come from the germline V gene. Trimming took 9 bases from V and 5 from J, leaving 10 bases between them. The CDR3 has 11 amino acids. In DNA, the CDR3 is TGTGCCAGTCAGGAAATGTATGGCTACACCTTC. This translates into CASQEMYGYTF.

The rearrangement links TRBV28 to TRBJ2-1; TRBD1 agrees at 9 bases. The CDR3 is 15 residues long. In germline, CDR1 is MDHEN, CDR2 SYDVKM. V shed 8 bases and J 0 bases; nucleotides not matched to a gene: 5. The CDR3 reads CASAGTGYSYNEQFF. As DNA, the CDR3 is TGTGCCAGCGCGGGGACAGGGTACTCCTACAATGAGCAGTTCTTC.

The gene calls are TRBV4-3 and TRBJ1-4, with TRBD1 matching 9 bases. V trimming: 4 bases; J trimming: 5 bases; junction bases outside the gene matches: 5. The germline gives CDR1 LGHNA, CDR2 YSLEER. This CDR3 contains 15 residues. The CDR3 sequence is CASSLAGTGNEKLFF. The CDR3 DNA sequence: TGCGCCAGCAGCCTTGCCGGGACAGGGAATGAAAAACTGTTTTTT.

This clone was detected once. The rearrangement uses TRBV15 and TRBJ1-1; the match to TRBD1 covers 7 bases. The V gene end was trimmed by 5 bases and the J gene end by 1 base; junction bases not matched to a gene: 4. CDR3 size: 14 residues. From germline, CDR1 is LNHNV and CDR2 YYDKDF (reference sequence). CDR3 sequence: CATSGRTGNTEAFF. The CDR3 nucleotides read TGTGCCACCAGCGGGCGGACAGGGAACACTGAAGCTTTCTTT.

The chain employs TRBV4-3 and TRBJ1-1; perhaps TRBD1 as D (5 bases). Trimming left V 1 base short and J 7 bases short, with 13 bases between. CDR1 and CDR2 from the germline V gene are LGHNA and YSLEER. This CDR3 has 14 residues. The CDR3 sequence is CASSQGGGVGEAFF. The CDR3 region has the DNA TGCGCCAGCAGCCAAGGGGGGGGTGTCGGTGAAGCTTTCTTT.

CDR3 sequence: CASSSGQGQDTQYF. The CDR3 region has the DNA TGTGCCAGCAGCTCGGGACAGGGGCAAGATACGCAGTATTTT. V gene TRBV7-9 combines with J gene TRBJ2-3, with 10 bases matching TRBD1. The CDR3 spans 14 residues. Germline lookup yields CDR1 SEHNR and CDR2 FQNEAQ (reference sequence). The trim removed 4 bases at V and 5 bases at J, leaving 3 bases unmatched.

This clone was counted only a few times. This sequence joins TRBV7-9 and TRBJ1-3; maybe TRBD1 (6 bases). CDR1 is SEHNR and CDR2 is FQNEAQ in the germline V gene (reference sequence). Trimming took off 0 bases at V and 3 bases at J, with 9 bases between the two ends. The CDR3 totals 15 residues. CDR3 sequence (DNA): TGTGCCAGCAGCTTAGCCGGGACACTTGGAAACACCATATATTTT. Its protein product is CASSLAGTLGNTIYF.

This chain's CDR3 is CASSKRTGSDQPQHF. The CDR3 nucleotides are TGTGCCAGCAGTAAACGGACAGGGTCCGACCAGCCCCAGCATTTT. The V and J genes are TRBV6-5 and TRBJ1-5; 8 bases match TRBD1. Germline V gene data show CDR1 as MNHEY and CDR2 as SVGAGI. With V trimmed by 5 bases and J by 7 bases, 10 bases remained unmatched. The CDR3 is made up of 15 amino acids.

The chain couples TRBV11-2 to TRBJ2-5, with D possibly TRBD1 on 6 matching bases. The CDR3 runs 15 residues. Germline assignment: CDR1 SGHAT and CDR2 FQNNGV. V lost 5 bases and J 8 bases, leaving 21 bases between the germline ends. Here the CDR3 reads CASSGLQGRGLTQYF. The CDR3 DNA follows: TGTGCCAGCAGCGGTTTACAGGGAAGGGGCCTTACCCAGTACTTC.

This clone was seen just once. The genes are TRBV6-5 and TRBJ1-4; D may be TRBD1 (5 bases). The germline V gene encodes CDR1 MNHEY and CDR2 SVGAGI. The CDR3 is made up of 14 amino acids. Trimming took off 5 bases at V and 7 bases at J, with 14 bases between the two ends. CDR3 in DNA: TGTGCCAGCAGTAGCGGGACCTGGGTTGAAAAACTGTTTTTT. This encodes CASSSGTWVEKLFF.

The rearrangement uses TRBV5-4 and TRBJ2-3, with D possibly TRBD1 on 6 matching bases. V shed 2 bases and J shed 0 bases, with 13 bases lying between them. The CDR3 is 16 amino acids. Germline V lookup: CDR1 SGHNT, CDR2 YYREEE (reference sequence). The CDR3 sequence: CASSFGSGASTDTQYF. The CDR3 region has the DNA TGTGCCAGCAGCTTTGGTTCAGGGGCCAGCACAGATACGCAGTATTTT.

The rearrangement links TRBV9 to TRBJ2-3, with TRBD2 identical over 10 bases. The CDR3 covers 17 residues. Looked up from germline, CDR1 is SGDLS and CDR2 is YYNGEE. V trimming: 0 bases; J trimming: 5 bases; junction bases outside the gene matches: 9. Here the CDR3 reads CASSVDPAGGQVDTQYF. The CDR3 coding sequence is TGTGCCAGCAGCGTAGATCCAGCGGGGGGGCAGGTAGATACGCAGTATTTT.

In this sample, this clone turned up once. J is TRBJ2-3 and V is TRBV14; TRBD2 matches 12 bases. Germline V gene data show CDR1 as SGHDN and CDR2 as FVKESK. CDR3 length: 20 residues. Losses at the gene ends were 0 bases for V and 4 bases for J; bases not matched to a gene: 14. CDR3 coding DNA: TGTGCCAGCAGCCAAGATCGCCCCCTGACTAGCGGGGGTAAGTCAGATACGCAGTATTTT. As protein: CASSQDRPLTSGGKSDTQYF. Combining the CDR3 with reference TRBV14 and TRBJ2-3 gives the whole variable domain EAGVTQFPSHSVIEKGQTVTLRCDPISGHDNLYWYRRVMGKEIKFLLHFVKESKQDESGMPNNRFLAERTGGTYSTLKVQPAELEDSGVYFCASSQDRPLTSGGKSDTQYFGPGTRLTVL.

V is TRBV5-1 and J is TRBJ1-4; D is perhaps TRBD1 (5 bases). This CDR3 comprises 13 residues. Germline V gene data show CDR1 as SGHRS and CDR2 as YFSETQ. V was clipped by 5 bases and J by 7 bases, with 12 bases between them. The CDR3 region has the DNA TGCGCCAGCAGAACCGGACAAGCTGAAAAACTGTTTTTT. The encoded protein is CASRTGQAEKLFF.

The chain uses TRBV27 and TRBJ2-2, with unresolved D. Germline values: CDR1 MNHEY, CDR2 SMNVEV (reference sequence). The germline V and J ends were trimmed by 3 bases and 7 bases, with 15 bases remaining between them. This CDR3 contains 15 residues. This chain's CDR3 is CASSLKPGSHGELFF. CDR3 sequence (DNA): TGTGCCAGCAGTTTGAAACCCGGGTCCCACGGGGAGCTGTTTTTT.

The rearrangement uses TRBV27 and TRBJ2-5, with 10 positions matching TRBD2. The germline gives CDR1 MNHEY, CDR2 SMNVEV (reference sequence). The CDR3 covers 14 residues. The J segment lost 4 bases and the V segment lost 3 bases, leaving 2 bases of the junction unmatched. Written as DNA, the CDR3 is TGTGCCAGCAGTTTTCAGCGGGGGGGAGAGACCCAGTACTTC. It yields the protein CASSFQRGGETQYF.

The chain is built from TRBV6-1 and TRBJ2-2; 8 nucleotides align to TRBD1. The germline V gene encodes CDR1 MNHNS and CDR2 SASEGT. The V gene end was trimmed by 3 bases and the J gene end by 5 bases; junction bases not matched to a gene: 2. This CDR3 is 14 amino acids long. The CDR3, as DNA: TGTGCCAGCAGTGAGCAGGGGGCGACCGGGGAGCTGTTTTTT. Amino acids: CASSEQGATGELFF.